Presented here are 16 T cell receptor beta chains from one specimen sequenced in a study of T cell responses to AZD1222 COVID-19 vaccine. TCRdb's copy holds only in-frame clones and misses some; the assay was immunoSEQ multiplex PCR. The sample includes over 45,000 clones, 70% to 90% seen only once; the top ten take around 4%. The sample consisted of peripheral blood, taken on day 0 of AZD1222 vaccination. These receptors originate from an adult in good health.

This clone was seen once. The chain uses TRBV14 and TRBJ1-3; D is unresolved. From germline, CDR1 is SGHDN and CDR2 FVKESK. The ends were cut back, 4 bases at V and 1 base at J, with 11 bases in the middle. CDR3 length equals 15 residues. CDR3 sequence reads: CASSRAFHSGNTIYF. CDR3 coding DNA: TGTGCCAGCAGCCGGGCCTTTCATTCTGGAAACACCATATATTTT.

The chain joins TRBV18 to TRBJ2-2; TRBD1 agrees at 8 bases. V dropped 6 bases and J dropped 1; count of bases not matched to a gene: 7. The germline gives CDR1 KGHSH, CDR2 LQKENI. This CDR3 is built from 16 residues. The CDR3 reads CASSPEGQGNTGELFF. DNA of the CDR3: TGTGCCAGCTCCCCAGAAGGACAGGGGAACACCGGGGAGCTGTTTTTT.

This rearrangement joins TRBV3-1 (or the pseudogene TRBV3-2) to TRBJ1-2, with TRBD1 identical over 8 bases. The J segment lost 0 bases and the V segment lost 4 bases, leaving 13 bases of the junction unmatched. Germline CDR1 LGHDT, CDR2 YNNKEL (reference sequence). This CDR3 is built from 18 residues. CDR3 bases: TGTGCCAGCAGCCCAGGGGGGGACAGGTTGAGATCTAACTATGGCTACACCTTC. This codes for CASSPGGDRLRSNYGYTF.

V gene TRBV10-3 combines with J gene TRBJ1-3; D remains ambiguous. Trimming took off 4 bases at V and 9 bases at J, with 10 bases between the two ends. This CDR3 spans 12 amino acids. Germline lookup yields CDR1 ENHRY and CDR2 SYGVKD. The CDR3 protein is CAISGDGGTIYF. For the CDR3, the DNA is TGTGCCATCAGTGGAGATGGAGGCACCATATATTTT.

The chain is built from TRBV3-1 (or the pseudogene TRBV3-2) and TRBJ2-1; D possibly corresponds to TRBD2 (5 bases). Germline V gene sequence: CDR1 LGHDT, CDR2 YNNKEL (reference sequence). The CDR3 consists of 16 residues. Trimming removed 4 bases from V and 0 bases from J, with 13 bases in between. In DNA, the CDR3 is TGTGCCAGCAGCCCGGACTTCCTTAGCTCCTACAATGAGCAGTTCTTC. As protein: CASSPDFLSSYNEQFF.

This clone has a handful of counts. J is TRBJ1-5 and V is TRBV6-2 or TRBV6-3; 10 positions match TRBD1. The J segment lost 3 bases and the V segment lost 6 bases, leaving 5 bases of the junction unmatched. This CDR3 spans 15 amino acids. CDR1 MNHEY and CDR2 SVGEGT come from the germline V gene. CDR3 in amino acids: CASSPGQGFNQPQHF. DNA of the CDR3: TGTGCCAGCAGCCCGGGACAGGGGTTCAATCAGCCCCAGCATTTT.

The table lists this clone with a count of one. The V gene is TRBV5-4, the J gene TRBJ2-1, with 7 bases aligning to TRBD1. The CDR3 is 17 residues long. V dropped 3 bases and J dropped 0; count of bases not matched to a gene: 9. Germline CDR1 and CDR2: SGHNT and YYREEE (reference sequence). CDR3 DNA sequence: TGTGCCAGCAGCTCGCCGGGACAGCGCTCCTCCTACAATGAGCAGTTCTTC. This translates into CASSSPGQRSSYNEQFF. Complete variable domain (other parts from reference TRBV5-4 and TRBJ2-1): ETGVTQSPTHLIKTRGQQVTLRCSSQSGHNTVSWYQQALGQGPQFIFQYYREEENGRGNFPPRFSGLQFPNYSSELNVNALELDDSALYLCASSSPGQRSSYNEQFFGPGTRLTVL.

This chain joins TRBV3-1 (or the pseudogene TRBV3-2) and TRBJ1-2; D is unresolved. The germline gives CDR1 LGHDT, CDR2 YNNKEL (reference sequence). Trimming stripped 0 bases from V and 5 bases from J, with 10 bases between. The CDR3 runs 14 residues. CDR3 nucleotides: TGTGCCAGCAGCCAAGATCGAGGGTGGTATGGCTACACCTTC. As protein: CASSQDRGWYGYTF.

This sequence joins TRBV28 and TRBJ1-1, with TRBD1 as a possible D gene (6 bases). Germline V gene data show CDR1 as MDHEN and CDR2 as SYDVKM. V lost 11 bases, J lost 5 bases, and 18 bases lay in between. This CDR3 is 13 amino acids long. The CDR3 reads CAVFRAGATEAFF. The CDR3 coding sequence is TGTGCCGTCTTCCGGGCAGGGGCTACTGAAGCTTTCTTT. The full variable domain, in which reference TRBV28 and TRBJ1-1 provide the parts outside the CDR3, is DVKVTQSSRYLVKRTGEKVFLECVQDMDHENMFWYRQDPGLGLRLIYFSYDVKMKEKGDIPEGYSVSREKKERFSLILESASTNQTSMYLCAVFRAGATEAFFGQGTRLTVV.

The chain couples TRBV24-1 to TRBJ1-6, with D possibly being TRBD1 (5 bases). V was clipped by 12 bases and J by 6 bases, with 17 bases between them. Germline CDR1 is KGHDR and CDR2 is SFDVKD. This CDR3 has 14 residues. CDR3 bases: TGTGCCGCCCCCGGGGCAGGCCCTAATTCACCCCTCCACTTT. It translates to CAAPGAGPNSPLHF.

This chain links TRBV7-3 with TRBJ2-1, with TRBD1 identical over 11 bases. Trimming cost V 5 bases and J 8 bases; bases outside gene matches: 5. CDR1 and CDR2 from the germline V gene are SGHTA and FQGTGA. The CDR3 is 14 amino acids. The DNA for the CDR3 is TGTGCCAGCAGCCCCCGGGACAGGGGGGATGAGCAGTTCTTC. It is translated as CASSPRDRGDEQFF. Combining the CDR3 with reference TRBV7-3 and TRBJ2-1 gives the whole variable domain GAGVSQTPSNKVTEKGKYVELRCDPISGHTALYWYRQSLGQGPEFLIYFQGTGAADDSGLPNDRFFAVRPEGSVSTLKIQRTERGDSAVYLCASSPRDRGDEQFFGPGTRLTVL.

V usage is TRBV10-2 and J usage is TRBJ2-5; D is perhaps TRBD1 (5 bases). CDR1 and CDR2 from the germline V gene are WSHSY and SAAADI. Trimming removed 6 bases at V and 9 bases at J, with 17 bases between. This CDR3 is built from 13 residues. The CDR3 DNA is TGCGCCAGCAGAGTGGTCGAGGAAGGGGCCCAGTACTTC. As protein: CASRVVEEGAQYF.

The chain uses TRBV5-4 and TRBJ2-5, with 10 bases lining up with TRBD1. The CDR3 is 14 amino acids. Germline V CDR1 and CDR2: SGHNT, YYREEE (reference sequence). V gave up 4 bases and J gave up 1 base; unmatched junction bases: 1. CDR3 coding DNA: TGTGCCAGCAGCAGACAGGGGGCCCAAGAGACCCAGTACTTC. Protein: CASSRQGAQETQYF.

This rearrangement joins TRBV3-1 (or the pseudogene TRBV3-2) to TRBJ1-5, with D maybe TRBD1 (6 bases). The V and J ends lost 4 bases and 3 bases respectively, with 13 bases between them. The CDR3 loop spans 15 amino acids. Per germline, CDR1 LGHDT and CDR2 YNNKEL (reference sequence). CDR3 loop: CASSLRSGANQPQHF. The CDR3 DNA is TGTGCCAGCAGCCTAAGGTCAGGGGCCAATCAGCCCCAGCATTTT.

The rearrangement links TRBV2 to TRBJ2-7, with D perhaps matching TRBD1 (5 bases). The germline V gene encodes CDR1 SNHLY and CDR2 FYNNEI. The CDR3 has 14 residues. Trimming stripped 6 bases from V and 5 bases from J, with 17 bases between. CDR3 sequence reads: CASREHQGTHEQYF. CDR3 sequence (DNA): TGTGCCAGCAGGGAGCACCAGGGAACCCACGAGCAGTACTTC. Drawing the rest from reference TRBV2 and TRBJ2-7, the complete variable domain is EPEVTQTPSHQVTQMGQEVILRCVPISNHLYFYWYRQILGQKVEFLVSFYNNEISEKSEIFDDQFSVERPDGSNFTLKIRSTKLEDSAMYFCASREHQGTHEQYFGPGTRLTVT.

CDR3 in DNA: TGTGCCAGCAGAGGGGGAACCGGGACAGGGCTGTTCTCTCGGGACAATGAGCAGTTCTTC. Its translation is CASRGGTGTGLFSRDNEQFF. The chain couples TRBV28 to TRBJ2-1, with 9 bases aligning to TRBD1. The CDR3 runs to 20 residues. The germline gives CDR1 MDHEN, CDR2 SYDVKM. V shed 6 bases and J 5 bases; nucleotides not matched to a gene: 23.